The 22 T cell receptor beta chains given below trace back to one sample, sequenced in a study of CD8 T cells in Susac syndrome. Reverse transcription of about 0.45 to 1 ug RNA was performed with random hexamers. One entry per CDR3 protein, called by TCRdb with MiXCR from the immunoSEQ multiplex PCR reads. The sample contains approximately 190,000 distinct CDR3 sequences, approximately 94% of which appear only once. Sequenced material: CD4+ T cells from PBMCs. These receptor sequences come from a human donor in good health.

The rearrangement links TRBV20-1 to TRBJ1-1, with unresolved D. The ends were cut back, 3 bases at V and 11 bases at J, with 19 bases in the middle. The CDR3 covers 13 residues. Germline values: CDR1 DFQATT, CDR2 SNEGSKA (reference sequence). As DNA, the CDR3 is TGCAGTGCTAGTTTCAGCTCCCGCTTTGGGGCTTTCTTT. Translated, it gives CSASFSSRFGAFF.

A note on this clonotype: The junction and the germline gene differ at one end; a read error may be behind it. The chain has TRBV19 and TRBJ1-2, with D perhaps matching TRBD1 (5 bases). CDR1 LNHDA and CDR2 SQIVND come from the germline V gene (reference sequence). This CDR3 comprises 13 residues. The CDR3 is CASSIDSKGGYTF. CDR3 DNA sequence: TGTGCCAGTAGCATAGACAGTAAAGGAGGCTACACCTTC. Supplemented by reference TRBV19 and TRBJ1-2, the full variable domain reads DGGITQSPKYLFRKEGQNVTLSCEQNLNHDAMYWYRQDPGQGLRLIYYSQIVNDFQKGDIAEGYSVSREKKESFPLTVTSAQKNPTAFYLCASSIDSKGGYTFGSGTRLTVV.

The CDR3 DNA follows: TGCAGTGCTAGCAGACTAGCGGGGGCAGAGACCCAGTACTTC. Translation: CSASRLAGAETQYF. The chain recombines TRBV20-1 with TRBJ2-5; 12 bases match TRBD2. Germline V gene data show CDR1 as DFQATT and CDR2 as SNEGSKA (reference sequence). Trimming at V came to 3 bases and at J to 4 bases, leaving 3 bases not matched to a gene. This CDR3 region has 14 residues.

The chain is built from TRBV7-8 and TRBJ2-7; a possible D gene is TRBD1 (6 bases). V lost 1 base, J lost 3 bases, and 10 bases lay in between. Germline CDR1 and CDR2: SGHVS and FQNEAQ. There are 14 residues in the CDR3. The CDR3 reads CASSLERQVYEQYF. The DNA of the CDR3 is TGTGCCAGCAGCTTAGAGAGACAGGTCTACGAGCAGTACTTC. The entire variable domain, with the rest obtained from reference TRBV7-8 and TRBJ2-7, is as follows: GAGVSQSPRYKVAKRGQDVALRCDPISGHVSLFWYQQALGQGPEFLTYFQNEAQLDKSGLPSDRFFAERPEGSVSTLKIQRTQQEDSAVYLCASSLERQVYEQYFGPGTRLTVT.

V and J are TRBV6-2 or TRBV6-3 and TRBJ1-5; possible D gene TRBD1, 6 bases. The CDR3 runs 16 residues. Trimming stripped 5 bases from V and 3 bases from J, with 17 bases between. CDR1 MNHEY and CDR2 SVGEGT come from the germline V gene. CDR3 sequence: CASSPKTGQSNQPQHF. CDR3 coding DNA: TGTGCCAGCAGTCCTAAAACCGGACAGTCCAATCAGCCCCAGCATTTT.

Here the CDR3 reads CASSPDRGRGETQYF. The CDR3 DNA follows: TGTGCCAGCAGCCCTGACAGGGGGCGCGGGGAGACCCAGTACTTC. The V and J genes are TRBV7-8 and TRBJ2-5; 10 bases map to TRBD1. This CDR3 comprises 15 residues. The V gene's germline CDR1 is SGHVS and CDR2 FQNEAQ. The ends lost 5 bases at V and 5 bases at J; junction bases unmatched: 8.

The V call is TRBV20-1, the J call TRBJ2-3; weak D call: TRBD2 (6 bases). This CDR3 spans 16 amino acids. Germline CDR1 and CDR2: DFQATT and SNEGSKA (reference sequence). Trimming stripped 5 bases from V and 5 bases from J, with 23 bases between. The DNA for the CDR3 is TGCAGTGCTCTAGATGCTTTGGGGTGGCGGGGAGATACGCAGTATTTT. Translated, it gives CSALDALGWRGDTQYF.

This clonotype was seen once. CDR3: CASSIGPGRHYGYTF. The CDR3 nucleotides are TGTGCCAGTAGTATCGGTCCAGGGCGCCACTATGGCTACACCTTC. The chain combines TRBV19 with TRBJ1-2; a possible D gene is TRBD1 (5 bases). The CDR3 loop spans 15 amino acids. Trimming took off 3 bases at V and 3 bases at J, with 14 bases between the two ends. Germline loops: CDR1 LNHDA, CDR2 SQIVND (reference sequence).

The rearrangement uses TRBV11-3 and TRBJ2-3, with D unresolved. Germline V lookup: CDR1 SGHNT, CDR2 YENEEA. This CDR3 contains 12 residues. Trimming removed 6 bases from V and 4 bases from J, with 8 bases in between. CDR3 bases: TGTGCCAGCAGTAAAGCCCCAGATACGCAGTATTTT. Translated, it gives CASSKAPDTQYF.

The chain has TRBV19 and TRBJ2-1, with TRBD1 as a possible D gene (5 bases). This CDR3 spans 15 amino acids. CDR1 is LNHDA, CDR2 SQIVND, per germline (reference sequence). Trimming took 9 bases from V and 5 from J, leaving 20 bases between them. CDR3 loop: CASRQGHTSHNEQFF. CDR3 coding DNA: TGTGCCAGCAGGCAGGGCCATACCAGTCACAATGAGCAGTTCTTC.

The rearrangement uses TRBV4-2 and TRBJ1-3; D gene ambiguous. V lost 0 bases and J 2 bases, leaving 8 bases between the germline ends. The V gene's germline CDR1 is LGHNA and CDR2 YNFKEQ. The CDR3 length is 15 residues. The CDR3 is CASSQDRTAGNTIYF. CDR3 bases: TGTGCCAGCAGCCAAGATCGAACCGCTGGAAACACCATATATTTT.

The chain combines TRBV3-1 with TRBJ2-5; tentative D call: TRBD1 (5 bases). CDR1 is LGHDT and CDR2 is YNNKEL in the germline V gene (reference sequence). Trimming took off 4 bases at V and 13 bases at J, with 19 bases between the two ends. The CDR3 runs to 13 residues. CDR3 sequence reads: CASSPGLRTQGYF. In DNA, the CDR3 is TGTGCCAGCAGCCCAGGGCTGAGGACACAAGGGTACTTC.

The rearrangement uses TRBV9 and TRBJ2-3; the D call may be TRBD1 or TRBD2 (5 bases each). V lost 0 bases and J 1 base, leaving 9 bases between the germline ends. Per the germline V gene, CDR1 is SGDLS and CDR2 is YYNGEE. The CDR3 length is 15 residues. This CDR3 reads CASSVAPGRTDTQYF. CDR3 in DNA: TGTGCCAGCAGCGTAGCCCCGGGGCGCACAGATACGCAGTATTTT.

V usage is TRBV27 and J usage is TRBJ1-1; unclear D gene. V was shortened by 6 bases and J by 3 bases, with 11 bases between the two germline ends. The CDR3 length is 13 residues. The germline gives CDR1 MNHEY, CDR2 SMNVEV (reference sequence). The CDR3 nucleotides read TGTGCCAGCAGGTTGGCCGGGCACACTGAAGCTTTCTTT. Its translation is CASRLAGHTEAFF.

This chain links TRBV29-1 with TRBJ2-1; D unclear. The CDR3 is 10 residues long. V was clipped by 3 bases and J by 11 bases, with 8 bases between them. In germline, CDR1 is SQVTM, CDR2 ANQGSEA. CDR3 in amino acids: CSVDVGKQFF. The CDR3 DNA is TGCAGCGTTGACGTGGGGAAGCAGTTCTTC.

V usage is TRBV5-1 and J usage is TRBJ2-1; TRBD2 agrees at 10 bases. Germline CDR1 reads SGHRS; CDR2 reads YFSETQ. Trimming removed 7 bases from V and 7 bases from J; junction bases left unmatched: 11. CDR3 length: 15 amino acids. DNA of the CDR3: TGCGCCAGCTCCAAAGCGGGGGGGCAGGTTAATGAGCAGTTCTTC. Its protein is CASSKAGGQVNEQFF.

CDR3 sequence (DNA): TGTGCCAGCAGTTTTTATCCGGTCCTACCCAACACCGGGGAGCTGTTTTTT. Translated: CASSFYPVLPNTGELFF. The rearrangement joins TRBV28 to TRBJ2-2; no definite D call. The CDR3 has 17 residues. Looked up from germline, CDR1 is MDHEN and CDR2 is SYDVKM. V was shortened by 3 bases and J by 2 bases, with 16 bases between the two germline ends.

The chain uses TRBV24-1 and TRBJ2-3, with 7 bases fitting TRBD2. The CDR3 has 15 amino acids. With V trimmed by 6 bases and J by 5 bases, 10 bases remained unmatched. The germline V gene has CDR1 KGHDR and CDR2 SFDVKD. CDR3 DNA sequence: TGTGCCACCAGTTCCGCTAGCGGAGGTAAAGATACGCAGTATTTT. Its protein is CATSSASGGKDTQYF.

This clonotype was picked up a small number of times. The chain employs TRBV19 and TRBJ2-3; D perhaps matches TRBD2 (6 bases). The V and J ends lost 5 bases and 1 base respectively, with 7 bases between them. Looked up from germline, CDR1 is LNHDA and CDR2 is SQIVND (reference sequence). This CDR3 has 13 amino acids. The CDR3 sequence is CASSSGGTDTQYF. CDR3 in DNA: TGTGCCAGTAGTTCGGGAGGCACAGATACGCAGTATTTT.

This clonotype turned up a few times. The chain uses TRBV3-1 and TRBJ1-1; D unclear. Trimming left V 0 bases short and J 3 bases short, with 8 bases between. Germline V CDR1 and CDR2: LGHDT, YNNKEL (reference sequence). This CDR3 region has 14 residues. CDR3 coding DNA: TGTGCCAGCAGCCAAGATAGGGCCTACACTGAAGCTTTCTTT. This codes for CASSQDRAYTEAFF.

The CDR3 nucleotides read TGTGCCATCAGTGAGTCGCGAGCGGGGGATACCTACGAGCAGTACTTC. Residues: CAISESRAGDTYEQYF. This chain uses TRBV10-3 with TRBJ2-7, with 8 bases lining up with TRBD2. The CDR3 spans 16 residues. Germline V lookup: CDR1 ENHRY, CDR2 SYGVKD. V gave up 0 bases and J gave up 2 bases; unmatched junction bases: 6.

The chain has TRBV7-2 and TRBJ2-2; D unclear. The CDR3 is made up of 15 amino acids. V lost 5 bases and J 6 bases, leaving 16 bases between the germline ends. Germline V gene data show CDR1 as SGHTA and CDR2 as FQGNSA. CDR3: CASSPRPPKAGELFF. Written as DNA, the CDR3 is TGTGCCAGCAGCCCCCGGCCCCCTAAAGCCGGGGAGCTGTTTTTT.